What follows are 31 T cell receptor beta chains derived from one specimen sequenced in a study of CD8 T cells in ankylosing spondylitis. TCRdb reprocessed the 5' RACE reads via MiXCR and lists one record per CDR3 protein. The sample comprises roughly 150,000 distinct CDR3 sequences, roughly 6.6% of which are singletons, and around 12% rests with the top ten. Source material: blood, either unsorted or a sorted T cell fraction (not recorded which). These receptors were taken from a female donor with ankylosing spondylitis or in good health (not recorded which).

This clonotype came up a few times. The genes are TRBV7-9 and TRBJ2-2; TRBD2 is a possible D gene (5 bases). The CDR3 length is 15 residues. The V end was cut by 8 bases, the J end by 7 bases, with 20 bases between. The germline V gene encodes CDR1 SEHNR and CDR2 FQNEAQ (reference sequence). CDR3 DNA sequence: TGTGCCAGCTGGAGGCCTAACAATATCCGCGGGGAGCTGTTTTTT. Protein product: CASWRPNNIRGELFF.

This clonotype has ten or more counts. The chain employs TRBV20-1 and TRBJ2-1; 15 bases are shared with TRBD2. The CDR3 totals 20 residues. In germline, CDR1 is DFQATT, CDR2 SNEGSKA (reference sequence). Losses at the gene ends were 0 bases for V and 0 bases for J; bases not matched to a gene: 9. In DNA form, the CDR3 reads TGCAGTGCTAGAGATCAGGGACTAGCGGGGGGCACTTTCTCCTACAATGAGCAGTTCTTC. Amino acid sequence: CSARDQGLAGGTFSYNEQFF.

This clonotype was counted ten times or more. The chain carries TRBV5-1 and TRBJ2-7; 7 bases fit TRBD1. Losses at the gene ends were 2 bases for V and 2 bases for J; bases not matched to a gene: 4. The CDR3 totals 14 residues. Germline lookup yields CDR1 SGHRS and CDR2 YFSETQ. CDR3 residues: CASSLGGQAYEQYF. CDR3 sequence (DNA): TGCGCCAGCAGCTTAGGCGGACAGGCCTACGAGCAGTACTTC.

This clonotype was recorded many times. The DNA of the CDR3 is TGTGCCATCAGTGAGGGGAACACCGGGGAGCTGTTTTTT. Translated, it gives CAISEGNTGELFF. The chain uses TRBV10-3 and TRBJ2-2; D is unresolved. The CDR3 is 13 amino acids. CDR1 and CDR2 (germline): ENHRY, SYGVKD. V gave up 2 bases and J gave up 1 base, with 2 bases separating them.

This clonotype came up many times. The chain is built from TRBV4-2 and TRBJ2-7; 7 bases align to TRBD1. Per germline, CDR1 LGHNA and CDR2 YNFKEQ. The length of the CDR3 is 15 residues. Unmatched junction bases numbered 7, after V lost 3 bases and J lost 2 bases. CDR3 protein: CASSQDRLRAYEQYF. CDR3 DNA sequence: TGTGCCAGCAGCCAGGACAGGCTGCGAGCCTACGAGCAGTACTTC.

Many counts were recorded for this clonotype. This chain connects TRBV3-1 to TRBJ2-3; 8 bases map to TRBD2. Germline V gene data show CDR1 as LGHDT and CDR2 as YNNKEL (reference sequence). V trimming: 4 bases; J trimming: 3 bases; junction bases outside the gene matches: 9. There are 16 residues in the CDR3. The CDR3 coding sequence is TGTGCCAGCAGCCTAAACGGGGGGGCGGAAACAGATACGCAGTATTTT. Translated, it gives CASSLNGGAETDTQYF.

This clonotype was picked up many times. The chain has TRBV12-3 or TRBV12-4 and TRBJ1-4; 9 nucleotides agree with TRBD1. The ends lost 4 bases at V and 6 bases at J; junction bases unmatched: 6. The CDR3 runs to 15 residues. CDR3 DNA: TGTGCCAGCAGTTCCAGGGACAGGGTGGATGAAAAACTGTTTTTT. Its translation is CASSSRDRVDEKLFF.

This clonotype was seen at least ten times. The V gene is TRBV20-1, the J gene TRBJ2-2, with TRBD2 matching 10 bases. The CDR3 loop spans 17 amino acids. Germline V gene sequence: CDR1 DFQATT, CDR2 SNEGSKA (reference sequence). V lost 0 bases, J lost 4 bases, and 8 bases stayed unmatched. CDR3 nucleotide sequence: TGCAGTGCTAGAGATCGCCAGCGGGGGGGGGCCACCGGGGAGCTGTTTTTT. Translated, it gives CSARDRQRGGATGELFF.

This clonotype was seen repeatedly, ten times or more. Here the CDR3 reads CASTEELISNQPQHF. The CDR3 DNA reads TGTGCCAGCACCGAAGAGTTGATCAGCAATCAGCCCCAGCATTTT. This chain links TRBV2 with TRBJ1-5; D gene unclear. Trimming removed 7 bases at V and 1 base at J, with 14 bases between. CDR1 is SNHLY, CDR2 FYNNEI, per germline. The CDR3 covers 15 residues.

The rearrangement links TRBV7-2 to TRBJ2-1, with a weak D call TRBD2 (5 bases). Looked up from germline, CDR1 is SGHTA and CDR2 is FQGNSA. Between the trimmed V and J ends, which lost 4 bases and 3 bases, there was a span of 13 bases. The CDR3 length is 15 residues. The CDR3 DNA reads TGTGCCAGCAGCTCCCGAGCGGTGAGCTACAATGAGCAGTTCTTC. Translated: CASSSRAVSYNEQFF.

This clonotype was detected only a few times. This chain connects TRBV7-9 to TRBJ2-6, with D uncertain. The CDR3 has 15 amino acids. The germline V gene has CDR1 SEHNR and CDR2 FQNEAQ (reference sequence). Trimming took off 3 bases at V and 2 bases at J, with 8 bases between the two ends. The CDR3 sequence: CASSFLLPGANVLTF. For the CDR3, the DNA is TGTGCCAGCAGCTTTCTTCTCCCTGGGGCCAACGTCCTGACTTTC.

This clonotype occurred a few times. The V gene is TRBV6-4, the J gene TRBJ1-2; 8 bases are shared with TRBD1. The J segment lost 3 bases and the V segment lost 7 bases, leaving 13 bases of the junction unmatched. Germline V gene sequence: CDR1 MRHNA, CDR2 SNTAGT. This CDR3 is 16 amino acids long. CDR3 loop: CASNPPRGRVDYGYTF. DNA of the CDR3: TGTGCCAGCAACCCCCCCAGGGGGCGCGTGGACTATGGCTACACCTTC.

This clonotype was observed at least ten times. The chain links TRBV11-2 to TRBJ2-5; D not certain. The CDR3 totals 19 residues. With 2 bases removed from V and 1 base from J, the gap between germline ends came to 23 bases. Germline V gene sequence: CDR1 SGHAT, CDR2 FQNNGV. The CDR3 spells CASSLYAGGGRFSQETQYF. The CDR3 region has the DNA TGTGCCAGCAGCTTATACGCCGGTGGTGGCAGGTTCTCCCAAGAGACCCAGTACTTC.

This clonotype was seen repeatedly, ten times or more. The gene calls are TRBV25-1 and TRBJ2-3; D is unclear. V was trimmed by 5 bases and J by 1 base, leaving 10 bases between them. This CDR3 comprises 14 residues. Germline V CDR1 and CDR2: MGHDK, SYGVNS. As DNA, the CDR3 is TGTGCCAGCAGTCCGGGTTGGGGCACAGATACGCAGTATTTT. Its translation: CASSPGWGTDTQYF.

This clonotype was seen ten or more times. The chain combines TRBV10-3 with TRBJ2-1; D remains unclear. CDR1 ENHRY and CDR2 SYGVKD come from the germline V gene. The germline V and J ends were trimmed by 4 bases and 5 bases, with 9 bases remaining between them. The CDR3 runs to 13 residues. CDR3 sequence: CAISAESNNEQFF. DNA for the CDR3: TGTGCCATCAGTGCAGAATCGAACAATGAGCAGTTCTTC.

This clonotype was counted at least ten times. This chain joins TRBV4-3 and TRBJ2-1; D call uncertain. This CDR3 is built from 14 residues. Trimming removed 0 bases at V and 4 bases at J, with 7 bases between. Germline CDR1 and CDR2: LGHNA and YSLEER. Here the CDR3 DNA reads TGCGCCAGCAGCCAAGATCTCGGGTACAATGAGCAGTTCTTC. It yields the protein CASSQDLGYNEQFF.

This clonotype was observed at least ten times. J is TRBJ2-7 and V is TRBV12-3 or TRBV12-4, with 8 positions matching TRBD2. After removal of 4 bases from V and 2 bases from J, the junction contained 7 bases not matched to a gene. The CDR3 totals 15 residues. CDR3 protein: CASSSRLARTYEQYF. The CDR3 nucleotides are TGTGCCAGCAGTTCCCGACTAGCGAGGACCTACGAGCAGTACTTC.

The table lists this clonotype with many counts. This rearrangement joins TRBV5-1 to TRBJ2-1, with 10 nucleotides matching TRBD2. The germline CDR1 and CDR2 sequences are SGHRS and YFSETQ. After removal of 4 bases from V and 6 bases from J, the junction contained 22 bases not matched to a gene. The CDR3 has 20 amino acids. The CDR3 DNA reads as TGCGCCAGCAGCCTAACACCATTTAAGCTAAGCGGGGGGGCTGGCAATGAGCAGTTCTTC. It specifies CASSLTPFKLSGGAGNEQFF.

This clonotype was detected ten times or more. The rearrangement joins TRBV12-3 or TRBV12-4 to TRBJ1-1; D unresolved. This CDR3 is built from 15 residues. Trimming pared 1 base from V and 3 bases from J, leaving 12 bases between. The CDR3 coding sequence is TGTGCCAGCAGTTTAGGTCCCGGGAGCTACACTGAAGCTTTCTTT. Amino acid sequence: CASSLGPGSYTEAFF.

As concerns this clonotype: An end of the junction differs from the germline gene, which may be a read error. This rearrangement joins TRBV5-1 to TRBJ1-5, with no clear D. The CDR3 has 15 residues. Germline CDR1 and CDR2: SGHRS and YFSETQ. The CDR3 region is CANSLDGYSNQRQHF. The CDR3 nucleotides read TGCGCCAACAGCTTGGACGGCTATAGCAATCAGCGCCAGCATTTT.

This clonotype was picked up many times. V gene TRBV9 combines with J gene TRBJ1-1; D gene uncertain. From germline, CDR1 is SGDLS and CDR2 YYNGEE. V dropped 3 bases and J dropped 1 base, with 13 bases sitting between them. The CDR3 consists of 15 residues. CDR3 DNA: TGTGCCAGCAGCGCCGGAGGGTTAGGGAACACTGAAGCTTTCTTT. This codes for CASSAGGLGNTEAFF.

At least ten counts were recorded for this clonotype. The chain employs TRBV5-1 and TRBJ1-1; D is uncertain. The CDR3 loop spans 13 amino acids. V lost 4 bases and J 6 bases, leaving 13 bases between the germline ends. Germline V gene data show CDR1 as SGHRS and CDR2 as YFSETQ. CDR3: CASSPRMRAEAFF. The CDR3 DNA follows: TGCGCCAGCAGCCCCCGGATGCGGGCTGAAGCTTTCTTT.

This clonotype was seen more than once but under ten times. The J gene is TRBJ2-7, the V gene TRBV7-9; TRBD1 matches 7 bases. After removal of 5 bases from V and 3 bases from J, the junction contained 7 bases not matched to a gene. This CDR3 comprises 14 residues. Germline V gives CDR1 SEHNR, CDR2 FQNEAQ (reference sequence). CDR3: CASSPRDRNYEQYF. In nucleotides, the CDR3 is TGTGCCAGCAGCCCCCGGGACAGAAACTACGAGCAGTACTTC.

This clonotype has ten or more counts. A junction end diverges from the germline sequence, so it may reflect a read error. The genes are TRBV20-1 and TRBJ1-2, with no clear D. The germline CDR1 and CDR2 sequences are DFQATT and SNEGSKA (reference sequence). There are 12 residues in the CDR3. The CDR3 DNA reads as TGCAGTGCTAGAGGAACTCACTCGTTGCCAGCCTTC. Amino acids: CSARGTHSLPAF.

This clonotype has a count of ten or more. This CDR3 reads CASSHGSEQYF. CDR3 bases: TGCGCCAGCAGCCATGGGTCCGAGCAGTACTTC. The chain combines TRBV4-1 with TRBJ2-7, with unresolved D. Germline CDR1 reads MGHRA; CDR2 reads YSYEKL. Trimming cost V 3 bases and J 6 bases, with 6 bases left between them. The CDR3 contains 11 residues.

This clonotype was observed at least ten times. The CDR3 bases are TGTGCCAGCAGCTTCCTTGGGGAGACCCAGTACTTC. Protein: CASSFLGETQYF. The chain couples TRBV7-9 to TRBJ2-5; no reliable D call. With 3 bases removed from V and 5 bases from J, the gap between germline ends came to 7 bases. Germline V gene lookup returns CDR1 SEHNR and CDR2 FQNEAQ (reference sequence). This CDR3 contains 12 residues.

This clonotype was seen ten or more times. The chain joins TRBV20-1 to TRBJ2-3; D gene ambiguous. This CDR3 region has 14 residues. CDR1 and CDR2 (germline): DFQATT, SNEGSKA (reference sequence). V was cut by 3 bases and J by 2 bases, with 12 bases left in between. CDR3 region: CSASDSRYTDTQYF. The CDR3 nucleotides are TGCAGTGCTAGTGATAGCAGATACACAGATACGCAGTATTTT.

This clonotype was found many times. V usage is TRBV5-1 and J usage is TRBJ2-1; TRBD2 agrees at 16 bases. Germline V lookup: CDR1 SGHRS, CDR2 YFSETQ. J was trimmed by 0 bases and V by 4 bases; bases with no gene match: 16. The CDR3 contains 22 residues. The CDR3 DNA reads as TGCGCCAGCAGCGGGATAAATTTGGGACTAGCGGGGGGGAGAGGCTCCTACAATGAGCAGTTCTTC. Amino acid sequence: CASSGINLGLAGGRGSYNEQFF.

This clonotype was recorded many times. The chain carries TRBV7-2 and TRBJ1-1, with 7 bases fitting TRBD1. Trimming cost V 2 bases and J 1 base; bases outside gene matches: 4. Germline V lookup: CDR1 SGHTA, CDR2 FQGNSA. CDR3 size: 15 residues. The CDR3 DNA is TGTGCCAGCAGCTTAATAGGGACAGCGAACACTGAAGCTTTCTTT. Translated, it gives CASSLIGTANTEAFF.

The table lists this clonotype with many counts. The chain recombines TRBV25-1 with TRBJ2-7; 7 bases line up with TRBD1. Trimming cost V 3 bases and J 5 bases; bases outside gene matches: 4. The CDR3 contains 13 residues. Germline CDR1 reads MGHDK; CDR2 reads SYGVNS. Written as DNA, the CDR3 is TGTGCCAGCAGTGACGACAGGGTTAACGAGCAGTACTTC. Protein: CASSDDRVNEQYF.

This clonotype came up many times. The chain carries TRBV20-1 and TRBJ1-1, with 8 positions matching TRBD1. The V segment lost 6 bases and the J segment 0 bases; nucleotides outside the gene matches: 6. Germline V gene data show CDR1 as DFQATT and CDR2 as SNEGSKA (reference sequence). This CDR3 comprises 14 residues. CDR3 coding DNA: TGCAGTGCCCAGACAGGGGTAATGAACACTGAAGCTTTCTTT. Encoded protein: CSAQTGVMNTEAFF.